Listed below are T cell receptor beta chains from one sample, sequenced in a study of CD8 T cells in ankylosing spondylitis. TCRdb reprocessed the 5' RACE reads via MiXCR and lists one record per CDR3 protein. The repertoire holds roughly 190,000 distinct CDR3 sequences, with about 13% as singletons. The sequencing sample was made of blood, either unsorted or a sorted T cell fraction (not recorded which). Source of these receptors: a male donor with ankylosing spondylitis or in good health (not recorded which). CDR3s include the opening cysteine and the closing phenylalanine or tryptophan. The D gene is left open where the match is weak. Clone size is shown for a subset of rows, as once, few, many or a class of expanded clone.

>TRBD2|TRBJ2-1|few|TRBV3-1
CASSQDGLAGGNSYNEQFF
TGTGCCAGCAGCCAAGATGGGCTAGCGGGGGGAAACTCCTACAATGAGCAGTTCTTC
>-|TRBJ2-1|-|TRBV2
CASSEIRLTPSGNEQFF
TGTGCCAGCAGTGAAATTAGGCTCACTCCCTCGGGCAATGAGCAGTTCTTC
>-|TRBJ2-1|-|TRBV20-1
CSALRANYNEQFF
TGCAGTGCTTTGAGGGCCAACTACAATGAGCAGTTCTTC
>TRBD1|TRBJ1-1|few|TRBV7-9
CASSLGLRTGSEAFF
TGTGCCAGCAGCTTAGGTCTCCGGACAGGGAGTGAAGCTTTCTTT
>TRBD1|TRBJ1-5|-|TRBV24-1
CATTGGQPQHF
TGTGCCACGACAGGGGGTCAGCCCCAGCATTTT
>-|TRBJ1-2|-|TRBV20-1
CSARIPGTYEPIYGYTF
TGCAGTGCTAGAATCCCAGGGACGTACGAACCTATCTATGGCTACACCTTC
>-|TRBJ1-1|many|TRBV7-9
CASSLGTAEAFF
TGTGCCAGCAGCCTAGGGACGGCTGAAGCTTTCTTT
>TRBD1|TRBJ1-2|-|TRBV20-1
CSVPGGNGYTF
TGCAGTGTGCCAGGGGGAAATGGCTACACCTTC
>-|TRBJ2-5|-|TRBV7-9
CASSLDGGRETQYF
TGTGCCAGCAGCTTAGATGGGGGAAGAGAGACCCAGTACTTC
>TRBD1|TRBJ2-4|-|TRBV12-3/TRBV12-4
CASSRIQGDIQYF
TGTGCCAGCAGCCGCATACAGGGGGACATTCAGTACTTC
>TRBD1|TRBJ1-1|-|TRBV7-2
CASSADRGNTEAFF
TGTGCCAGCAGCGCGGACAGGGGCAACACTGAAGCTTTCTTT
>-|TRBJ2-1|-|TRBV12-5
CASGGSAEQFF
TGTGCTAGTGGGGGATCTGCTGAGCAGTTCTTC
>TRBD2|TRBJ2-7|few|TRBV12-3/TRBV12-4
CASSLTLAGGPRNYEQYF
TGTGCCAGCAGTTTAACGCTAGCGGGGGGGCCGAGAAACTACGAGCAGTACTTC
>-|TRBJ1-4|-|TRBV27
CATAQTLNEKLFF
TGTGCCACCGCACAGACCCTTAATGAAAAACTGTTTTTT
>TRBD2|TRBJ2-1|-|TRBV19
CASSWTSGSDEQFF
TGTGCCAGTAGTTGGACTAGCGGGAGCGATGAGCAGTTCTTC
>-|TRBJ2-3|-|TRBV29-1
CSAHGSVSTDTQYF
TGCAGCGCCCACGGGAGCGTGAGCACAGATACGCAGTATTTT
>TRBD2|TRBJ2-3|many|TRBV12-3/TRBV12-4
CASPPLPGGSTDTQYF
TGTGCCAGCCCCCCCTTGCCGGGAGGTAGCACAGATACGCAGTATTTT
>TRBD1|TRBJ1-1|many|TRBV5-1
CASSLQGNPEAFF
TGCGCCAGCAGCTTACAGGGGAATCCTGAAGCTTTCTTT
>-|TRBJ2-7|-|TRBV29-1
CSVGRSNEQYF
TGCAGCGTTGGTAGGTCTAACGAGCAGTACTTC
>-|TRBJ1-1|-|TRBV5-1
CASSLEKGITEAFF
TGCGCCAGCAGCTTGGAGAAGGGGATCACTGAAGCTTTCTTT
>-|TRBJ1-2|-|TRBV10-3
CAISEGRETYGYTF
TGTGCCATCAGTGAGGGGAGGGAAACCTATGGCTACACCTTC
>-|TRBJ2-7|few|TRBV3-1
CASSHSEADRKQYF
TGTGCCAGCAGCCACTCGGAGGCCGATAGGAAGCAGTACTTC
>-|TRBJ2-2|-|TRBV27
CASSFWGSTGELFF
TGTGCCAGCAGTTTTTGGGGGAGCACCGGGGAGCTGTTTTTT
>-|TRBJ2-7|few|TRBV25-1
CASSEYSGLSSYEQYF
TGTGCCAGCAGTGAATACTCCGGACTGTCCTCCTACGAGCAGTACTTC
>TRBD2|TRBJ2-1|few|TRBV4-1
CASSPSGRATNEQFF
TGCGCCAGCAGCCCTAGCGGGAGGGCTACCAATGAGCAGTTCTTC
>-|TRBJ2-7|few|TRBV29-1
CSARLEINYEQYF
TGCAGCGCCCGACTAGAAATCAACTACGAGCAGTACTTC
>-|TRBJ2-7|few|TRBV12-3/TRBV12-4
CASRTGTPPNEQYF
TGTGCCAGTCGAACCGGGACACCGCCCAACGAGCAGTACTTC
>TRBD2|TRBJ2-5|-|TRBV5-6
CASSGGTSGSAETQYF
TGTGCCAGCAGCGGTGGGACTAGCGGGTCGGCAGAGACCCAGTACTTC
>TRBD2|TRBJ2-1|-|TRBV7-9
CASSPGLAVLRNEQFF
TGTGCCAGCAGCCCGGGACTAGCGGTCCTAAGGAATGAGCAGTTCTTC
>TRBD1|TRBJ1-1|many|TRBV10-3
CAISDPPGGNTEAFF
TGTGCCATCAGTGACCCCCCAGGGGGCAACACTGAAGCTTTCTTT
>-|TRBJ1-2|-|TRBV27
CASSPILGGANYGYTF
TGTGCCAGCAGCCCCATATTGGGCGGAGCTAACTATGGCTACACCTTC
>-|TRBJ1-1|many|TRBV2
CASSEGQGNTEAFF
TGTGCCAGCAGTGAAGGCCAGGGGAACACTGAAGCTTTCTTT
>TRBD2|TRBJ2-1|-|TRBV5-4
CASSLTGTSGGAIYNEQFF
TGTGCCAGCAGCTTGACCGGGACTAGCGGGGGGGCTATATACAATGAGCAGTTCTTC
>-|TRBJ2-1|many|TRBV5-5
CASSLGRNEQFF
TGTGCCAGCAGCTTGGGCCGGAATGAGCAGTTCTTC
>-|TRBJ2-7|few|TRBV5-1
CASSLVDKSSYEQYF
TGCGCCAGCAGCTTGGTGGACAAGAGCTCCTACGAGCAGTACTTC
>-|TRBJ1-2|few|TRBV11-3
CASSVQGLSGYTF
TGTGCCAGCAGCGTTCAAGGCCTTAGCGGCTACACCTTC
>-|TRBJ2-1|-|TRBV12-3/TRBV12-4
CASRAEGGISYNEQFF
TGTGCCAGCAGGGCCGAAGGCGGGATATCCTACAATGAGCAGTTCTTC
>TRBD2|TRBJ2-1|-|TRBV4-1
CASSPGLPHNEQFF
TGCGCCAGCAGCCCGGGACTACCTCACAATGAGCAGTTCTTC
>-|TRBJ2-5|-|TRBV2
CASRDPRGKIETQYF
TGTGCCAGCAGGGACCCCCGGGGAAAAATAGAGACCCAGTACTTC
>-|TRBJ1-2|few|TRBV9
CASGDSLYGYTF
TGTGCCAGCGGAGACAGTTTATATGGCTACACCTTC
>-|TRBJ1-1|-|TRBV12-3/TRBV12-4
CASSFPANTEAFF
TGTGCCAGCAGTTTTCCCGCGAACACTGAAGCTTTCTTT
>TRBD1|TRBJ2-7|-|TRBV13
CASSWRGQGDSYEQYF
TGTGCCAGCAGCTGGCGGGGACAGGGAGACTCCTACGAGCAGTACTTC
>-|TRBJ2-5|many|TRBV5-1
CATRDGSETQYF
TGCGCCACTCGGGACGGGTCGGAGACCCAGTACTTC
>-|TRBJ2-1|many|TRBV2
CASSLLSRGRYNEQFF
TGTGCCAGCAGTTTACTGTCCCGCGGACGGTACAATGAGCAGTTCTTC
>TRBD1|TRBJ2-1|few|TRBV7-2
CASSSNRGTYNEQFF
TGTGCCAGCAGCTCCAACAGGGGGACCTACAATGAGCAGTTCTTC
>-|TRBJ2-3|-|TRBV11-2
CASSPRGVPTDTQYF
TGTGCCAGCAGCCCTCGGGGAGTCCCTACAGATACGCAGTATTTT
>-|TRBJ1-5|-|TRBV12-3/TRBV12-4
CASRRSNQPQHF
TGTGCCAGCAGACGTAGCAATCAGCCCCAGCATTTT
>-|TRBJ1-1|-|TRBV7-6
CASSYIGPTPQNTEAFF
TGTGCCAGCAGCTACATAGGACCCACCCCACAGAACACTGAAGCTTTCTTT
>TRBD2|TRBJ2-1|few|TRBV30
CAWSGFGELAGSSSYNEQFF
TGTGCCTGGAGTGGGTTCGGTGAACTAGCGGGGTCGAGCTCCTACAATGAGCAGTTCTTC
>TRBD1|TRBJ2-7|few|TRBV7-9
CASSQTGGNYEQYF
TGTGCCAGCAGCCAAACAGGGGGCAACTACGAGCAGTACTTC
>-|TRBJ2-1|-|TRBV29-1
CSVRSSYNEQFF
TGCAGCGTGAGGAGCTCCTACAATGAGCAGTTCTTC
>-|TRBJ1-4|few|TRBV27
CASSLGTVEKLFF
TGTGCCAGCAGTTTGGGGACGGTAGAAAAACTGTTTTTT
>-|TRBJ1-2|many|TRBV9
CASSAPDSTNYGYTF
TGTGCCAGCAGCGCCCCGGACAGCACTAACTATGGCTACACCTTC